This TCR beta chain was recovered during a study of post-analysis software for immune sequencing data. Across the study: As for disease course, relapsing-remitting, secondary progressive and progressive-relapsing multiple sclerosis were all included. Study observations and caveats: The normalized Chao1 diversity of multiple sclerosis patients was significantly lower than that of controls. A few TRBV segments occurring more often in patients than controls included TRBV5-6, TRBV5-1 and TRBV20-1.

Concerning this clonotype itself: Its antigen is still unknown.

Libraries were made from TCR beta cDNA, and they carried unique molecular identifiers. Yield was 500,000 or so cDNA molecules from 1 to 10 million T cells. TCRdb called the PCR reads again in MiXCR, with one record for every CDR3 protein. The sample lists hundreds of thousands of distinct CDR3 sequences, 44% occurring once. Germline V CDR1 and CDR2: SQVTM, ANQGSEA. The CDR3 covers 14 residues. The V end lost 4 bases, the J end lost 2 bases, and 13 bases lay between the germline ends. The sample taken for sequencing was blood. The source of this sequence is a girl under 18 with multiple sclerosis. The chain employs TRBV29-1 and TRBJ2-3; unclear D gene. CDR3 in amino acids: CSVGVPKSTDTQYF. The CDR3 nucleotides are TGCAGCGTTGGTGTGCCGAAATCCACAGATACGCAGTATTTT.